The 12 T cell receptor beta chains below come from one sample, sequenced in a study of blood T cell repertoires in COVID-19. Libraries were prepared by immunoSEQ multiplex PCR; TCRdb keeps only in-frame clonotypes and omits some of them. The sample holds a few hundred thousand clones, around nine tenths seen once. Sequencing used PBMCs or T cells enriched from blood (not recorded which). The receptors originated from a woman aged 60-70 years who had recovered from COVID-19.

This rearrangement joins TRBV24-1 to TRBJ2-7; 10 nucleotides agree with TRBD1. J lost 4 bases, V lost 9 bases, and 5 bases had no gene match. The V gene's germline CDR1 is KGHDR and CDR2 SFDVKD. This CDR3 is built from 13 residues. In DNA, the CDR3 is TGTGCCACCGAGAGGACAGGGGGATACGAGCAGTACTTC. This gives the protein CATERTGGYEQYF.

The sample holds one count of this clone. V and J are TRBV24-1 and TRBJ2-5, with D possibly matching TRBD1 (6 bases). The CDR3 runs to 14 residues. Germline CDR1 is KGHDR and CDR2 is SFDVKD. Trimming pared 2 bases from V and 5 bases from J, leaving 11 bases between. This CDR3 reads CATSDSGADETQYF. CDR3 coding DNA: TGTGCCACCAGTGATTCAGGGGCAGACGAGACCCAGTACTTC.

The V call is TRBV7-6, the J call TRBJ1-2, with 8 positions matching TRBD1. V gave up 2 bases and J gave up 6 bases; unmatched junction bases: 8. The length of the CDR3 is 15 residues. Germline lookup yields CDR1 SGHVS and CDR2 FNYEAQ. The CDR3 is CASSLSPDRGNGYTF. CDR3 sequence (DNA): TGTGCCAGCAGCTTATCCCCAGACAGGGGAAATGGCTACACCTTC.

This clone was counted a single time. V gene TRBV24-1 combines with J gene TRBJ2-5; 9 nucleotides line up with TRBD1. J lost 6 bases, V lost 2 bases, and 9 bases had no gene match. Germline lookup yields CDR1 KGHDR and CDR2 SFDVKD. CDR3 length: 16 residues. The CDR3 region is CATSDYTGQGLKTQYF. CDR3 coding DNA: TGTGCCACCAGTGATTACACGGGACAGGGACTGAAGACCCAGTACTTC.

The chain joins TRBV19 to TRBJ1-6; a possible D gene is TRBD1 (5 bases). Germline CDR1 reads LNHDA; CDR2 reads SQIVND (reference sequence). V was pared by 6 bases and J by 4 bases, with 10 bases between. The CDR3 runs 14 residues. The CDR3 reads CASSSQEYNSPLHF. The CDR3 DNA reads as TGTGCCAGTAGCTCACAGGAATATAATTCACCCCTCCACTTT.

This clone was detected once. This chain uses TRBV14 with TRBJ2-1; 9 bases align to TRBD1. Germline CDR1 reads SGHDN; CDR2 reads FVKESK. With V trimmed by 2 bases and J by 7 bases, 3 bases remained unmatched. The CDR3 runs 14 residues. Here the CDR3 DNA reads TGTGCCAGCAGCCAACGGACAGGGGCGAATGAGCAGTTCTTC. Translating it yields CASSQRTGANEQFF.

The chain employs TRBV5-1 and TRBJ1-4; TRBD1 matches at 7 bases. This CDR3 is 14 amino acids long. CDR1 is SGHRS, CDR2 YFSETQ, per germline. With V trimmed by 4 bases and J by 5 bases, 5 bases remained unmatched. The CDR3 spells CASSPRQGNEKLFF. In nucleotides, the CDR3 is TGCGCCAGCAGCCCGCGACAGGGCAATGAAAAACTGTTTTTT.

The chain combines TRBV5-6 with TRBJ1-1; 9 nucleotides align to TRBD1. Per the germline V gene, CDR1 is SGHDT and CDR2 is YYEEEE. V lost 6 bases and J lost 1; bases outside the gene matches: 4. CDR3 size: 14 residues. The chain's CDR3 is CASKNRGQNTEAFF. The CDR3 DNA is TGTGCCAGCAAGAACAGGGGGCAGAACACTGAAGCTTTCTTT.

This CDR3 is CASSQGIRSRQGPTGELFF. CDR3 nucleotide sequence: TGCGCCAGCAGCCAAGGGATTAGGTCGAGACAGGGGCCCACCGGGGAGCTGTTTTTT. The genes are TRBV4-1 and TRBJ2-2, with 8 nucleotides matching TRBD1. This CDR3 region has 19 residues. Germline V gene sequence: CDR1 MGHRA, CDR2 YSYEKL. J gave up 4 bases and V 1 base, and 14 bases lay outside the gene matches.

The J gene is TRBJ1-3, the V gene TRBV2; D is uncertain. The germline CDR1 and CDR2 sequences are SNHLY and FYNNEI. The ends were cut back, 2 bases at V and 4 bases at J, with 12 bases in the middle. The CDR3 sequence is 15 residues long. CDR3 nucleotide sequence: TGTGCCAGCAGTGAAATGAGGCTCCTCGGAAACACCATATATTTT. It yields the protein CASSEMRLLGNTIYF.

This clone was detected a few times. The V call is TRBV11-2, the J call TRBJ2-1; possibly TRBD2 for D (6 bases). Trimming left V 4 bases short and J 2 bases short, with 12 bases between. CDR1 is SGHAT, CDR2 FQNNGV, per germline. The CDR3 length is 15 residues. The CDR3 DNA sequence: TGTGCCAGCAGCTGGTTAGCGGATCCCTACAATGAGCAGTTCTTC. This gives the protein CASSWLADPYNEQFF.

The V and J genes are TRBV2 and TRBJ1-6; TRBD1 agrees at 11 bases. CDR1 and CDR2 (germline): SNHLY, FYNNEI. The CDR3 length is 15 residues. Trimming removed 2 bases from V and 8 bases from J; junction bases left unmatched: 2. The chain's CDR3 is CASSERGQGDSPLHF. The CDR3 region has the DNA TGTGCCAGCAGTGAACGGGGACAGGGGGATTCACCCCTCCACTTT. Full variable domain (outside the CDR3, taken from reference TRBV2 and TRBJ1-6): EPEVTQTPSHQVTQMGQEVILRCVPISNHLYFYWYRQILGQKVEFLVSFYNNEISEKSEIFDDQFSVERPDGSNFTLKIRSTKLEDSAMYFCASSERGQGDSPLHFGNGTRLTVT.